This is a list of T cell receptor beta chains from one sample in a study of cytomegalovirus exposure and HLA in healthy donors. TCRdb's copy holds only in-frame clones and misses some; the assay was immunoSEQ multiplex PCR. The table shows 90,000 to 140,000 clones, with more than 9.5% occurring only once. Sequencing was carried out using PBMCs. The receptor source for this set is a man in his forties in good health and CMV-seropositive. Both conserved end residues are part of each CDR3. A D gene is named only where the DNA matches it firmly. Clone size is given for some rows only: seen once, a few or many times, or a class if the clone is expanded.

clone_size j_call v_call d_call cdr3_nt cdr3_aa
once TRBJ2-3 TRBV12-5 TRBD2 TGTGCTAGTGGTTTGGTACTCCCGGGACTAGCGGCTAGCACAGATACGCAGTATTTT CASGLVLPGLAASTDTQYF
. TRBJ2-5 TRBV7-2 TRBD2 TGTGCCAGCAGTTCGACTAGCGGGAGGAGGGAGACCCAGTACTTC CASSSTSGRRETQYF
few TRBJ2-3 TRBV6-5 . TGTGCCAGCAGTTACTCGGGAGGTGGGGTCACAGATACGCAGTATTTT CASSYSGGGVTDTQYF
few TRBJ2-7 TRBV7-8 TRBD1 TGTGCCAGCAGCCCGCGGGACAGGGGGTACGAGCAGTACTTC CASSPRDRGYEQYF
. TRBJ2-7 TRBV6-5 TRBD2 TGTGCCAGCACCCCCCGGACTAGCGGGAGCTACGAGCAGTACTTC CASTPRTSGSYEQYF
few TRBJ1-5 TRBV4-1 . TGCGCCAGCAGCCAAGCAGCGGGGGCACTCAATCAGCCCCAGCATTTT CASSQAAGALNQPQHF
. TRBJ2-1 TRBV27 TRBD2 TGTGCCAGCAGGACGACTAGCGGGAGAGGAGGTGAGCAGTTCTTC CASRTTSGRGGEQFF
few TRBJ2-3 TRBV5-6 . TGTGCCAGCAGCCGGGGCACAGATACGCAGTATTTT CASSRGTDTQYF
. TRBJ1-2 TRBV27 TRBD1 TGTGCCAGCAGTCCCCGACAGGGCAATGGCTACACCTTC CASSPRQGNGYTF
. TRBJ1-5 TRBV28 . TGTGCCAGCAGTTGGACAGACAATCAGCCCCAGCATTTT CASSWTDNQPQHF
few TRBJ2-1 TRBV30 TRBD2 TGTGCCTGGAGTCCTGGCGGGAGCGAACAGTTCTTC CAWSPGGSEQFF
few TRBJ1-1 TRBV10-2 . TGCGCCAGCAGATCGGGGATAATGAACACTGAAGCTTTCTTT CASRSGIMNTEAFF
. TRBJ1-2 TRBV7-9 . TGTGCCAGCGATGTTATAACGGCGGACACTAACTATGGCTACACCTTC CASDVITADTNYGYTF
. TRBJ2-1 TRBV6-5 . TGTGCCAGCAACCCAGGTTCCTACAATGAGCAGTTCTTC CASNPGSYNEQFF
. TRBJ2-7 TRBV5-1 TRBD2 TGCGCCAGCAGGCCAGCGGGAGCGTACGAGCAGTACTTC CASRPAGAYEQYF
few TRBJ2-7 TRBV7-8 . TGTGCCAGCAGCCCCACGGGGCTAGCGAGCTCCTACGAGCAGTACTTC CASSPTGLASSYEQYF
. TRBJ2-3 TRBV9 . TGTGCCAGCAGCCACGAGTCTAGCAAAAGCACAGATACGCAGTATTTT CASSHESSKSTDTQYF
. TRBJ2-3 TRBV11-2 TRBD1 TGTGCCAGCAGCACCACAGGGGGTAGCACAGATACGCAGTATTTT CASSTTGGSTDTQYF
. TRBJ1-1 TRBV4-1 TRBD1 TGCGCCAGCAGCCAAGGACAGGGCGGACGGACTGAAGCTTTCTTT CASSQGQGGRTEAFF
few TRBJ2-2 TRBV28 TRBD1 TGTGCCACTGGGACAGCCCAAAACACCGGGGAGCTGTTTTTT CATGTAQNTGELFF
few TRBJ1-5 TRBV6-5 . TGTGCCAGCAGTTACGGAGTCAGCGATCCTCCCCAGCATTTT CASSYGVSDPPQHF
few TRBJ2-2 TRBV7-3 . TGTGCCAGCAGCCCATCCAGGACTTCGGATCCCGGGGAGCTGTTTTTT CASSPSRTSDPGELFF
few TRBJ2-2 TRBV7-9 TRBD2 TGTGCCAGCAGCTTAGACGCGGGGGGGACCCGGAAGCTGTTTTTT CASSLDAGGTRKLFF
. TRBJ2-7 TRBV19 TRBD1 TGTGCCAGTAGTATTATCGGGGGACAGGGGGCCTACGAGCAGTACTTC CASSIIGGQGAYEQYF
. TRBJ2-1 TRBV27 . TGTGCCAGCAGTTTACGCCGGAGCCCCTACAATGAGCAGTTCTTC CASSLRRSPYNEQFF
few TRBJ2-5 TRBV5-6 TRBD2 TGTGCCAGCAGCTTGGTACGCGGGGGAGAGACCCAGTACTTC CASSLVRGGETQYF
few TRBJ2-5 TRBV4-1 TRBD2 TGCGCCAGCAGCCAAGGGACTAGCGGCACGGGAACCCAGTACTTC CASSQGTSGTGTQYF